This T cell receptor beta chain was sequenced during a study of response to subunit inactivated influenza vaccine. Study-level results: The authors proposed limited new T cell recruitment per seasonal influenza vaccination.

This clonotype was detected a few times. Its antigen is not known. TCRdb ran MiXCR on the RT-PCR reads and lists one entry per CDR3 protein. Of roughly 570,000 distinct CDR3 sequences listed, about an eighth are singletons. Germline V gene lookup returns CDR1 LNHNV and CDR2 YYDKDF (reference sequence). The V segment lost 4 bases and the J segment 2 bases; nucleotides outside the gene matches: 3. This CDR3 has 15 amino acids. Sequencing was performed on PBMCs from blood, taken roughly 45 days after vaccination. This TCR came from a man aged 50-59 years who received an inactivated influenza vaccine. The chain joins TRBV15 to TRBJ2-3; 10 bases match TRBD1. CDR3 bases: TGTGCCACCAGCACGGGACAGGGGCACACAGATACGCAGTATTTT. This encodes CATSTGQGHTDTQYF.